A single sample gave rise to the 30 T cell receptor beta chains below, sequenced in a study of cytomegalovirus exposure and HLA in healthy donors. Primers included in the PCR were 60 Vbeta and 13 Jbeta primers. Clones were read by immunoSEQ multiplex PCR, and TCRdb kept only the in-frame ones, dropping some. The table has around 180,000 clones, 80% seen once. The specimen was PBMCs. The receptors were sampled from a man aged 25 to 40 in good health and CMV-seropositive.

The genes are TRBV5-6 and TRBJ2-4; the D gene is possibly TRBD2 (5 bases). The CDR3 spans 16 residues. The V and J ends lost 0 bases and 0 bases respectively, with 10 bases between them. Germline V CDR1 and CDR2: SGHDT, YYEEEE. CDR3 loop: CASSLGSGLAKNIQYF. CDR3 nucleotides: TGTGCCAGCAGCTTGGGGTCGGGGTTAGCCAAAAACATTCAGTACTTC. Supplemented by reference TRBV5-6 and TRBJ2-4, the full variable domain reads DAGVTQSPTHLIKTRGQQVTLRCSPKSGHDTVSWYQQALGQGPQFIFQYYEEEERQRGNFPDRFSGHQFPNYSSELNVNALLLGDSALYLCASSLGSGLAKNIQYFGAGTRLSVL.

The V call is TRBV28, the J call TRBJ2-7; the D is unclear. The germline V gene has CDR1 MDHEN and CDR2 SYDVKM. The germline V and J ends were trimmed by 5 bases and 5 bases, with 7 bases remaining between them. This CDR3 is 11 amino acids long. CDR3 DNA sequence: TGTGCCAGCAGTGACATTCACGAGCAGTACTTC. Translating it yields CASSDIHEQYF.

The chain recombines TRBV27 with TRBJ1-2; possibly TRBD1 for D (6 bases). The CDR3 totals 14 residues. With 8 bases removed from V and 6 bases from J, the gap between germline ends came to 19 bases. Germline-derived CDR1 and CDR2 are MNHEY and SMNVEV (reference sequence). Here the CDR3 reads CASSLMRGADGYTF. Written as DNA, the CDR3 is TGTGCCAGCTCTCTCATGCGGGGGGCGGATGGCTACACCTTC.

The rearrangement joins TRBV25-1 to TRBJ2-2, with 8 bases matching TRBD1. V lost 5 bases, J lost 3 bases, and 8 bases stayed unmatched. The germline V gene has CDR1 MGHDK and CDR2 SYGVNS. This CDR3 is built from 16 residues. DNA of the CDR3: TGTGCCAGCAGTAGACCGACAGGGGAGGACACCGGGGAGCTGTTTTTT. Translation gives CASSRPTGEDTGELFF.

The chain is built from TRBV5-6 and TRBJ2-7, with D hard to call. V lost 1 base and J 2 bases, leaving 7 bases between the germline ends. The CDR3 extends over 13 amino acids. The germline CDR1 and CDR2 sequences are SGHDT and YYEEEE. The CDR3 loop is CASSLWATYEQYF. Here the CDR3 DNA reads TGTGCCAGCAGCTTGTGGGCAACCTACGAGCAGTACTTC.

The chain recombines TRBV23-1 with TRBJ2-1; D remains unclear. TRBV23-1 is placed among ORFs of uncertain function. This CDR3 is 14 amino acids long. Trimming removed 3 bases at V and 2 bases at J, with 8 bases between. The CDR3 DNA sequence: TGCGCCAGCAGTCAGGCAGGAACCTACAATGAGCAGTTCTTC. Protein sequence: CASSQAGTYNEQFF.

The V and J genes are TRBV4-3 and TRBJ2-5, with 8 bases lining up with TRBD2. The last part of the DNA fits TRBJ2-7 better; the J call may be wrong. CDR3 length equals 15 residues. CDR1 and CDR2 from the germline V gene are LGHNA and YSLEER. CDR3 loop: CASSQVAGGAYEQYF. CDR3 in DNA: TGCGCCAGCAGCCAAGTTGCGGGGGGCGCCTACGAGCAGTACTTC.

For this clone: A read error may produce the germline difference seen at one junction end. The chain employs TRBV9 and TRBJ2-1, with D unresolved. The CDR3 spans 15 residues. Germline CDR1 reads SGDLS; CDR2 reads YYNGEE. CDR3 protein: CASSVGGVSFNEQFF. CDR3 nucleotide sequence: TGTGCCAGCAGCGTAGGCGGTGTGTCCTTCAATGAGCAGTTCTTC.

This clone occurred once. One junction end does not reproduce the germline sequence, and a read error may be involved. The chain has TRBV6-5 and TRBJ1-1; a possible D gene is TRBD1 (5 bases). This CDR3 spans 14 amino acids. The V gene's germline CDR1 is MNHEY and CDR2 SVGAGI. The CDR3 loop reads CASSYGAENSEAFF. CDR3 coding DNA: TGTGCCAGCAGTTACGGGGCGGAGAACAGTGAAGCTTTCTTT.

The rearrangement joins TRBV7-6 to TRBJ1-1, with 7 bases matching TRBD1. The CDR3 loop spans 13 amino acids. V shed 5 bases, J shed 6 bases, and the junction held 6 bases outside the gene matches. The germline CDR1 and CDR2 sequences are SGHVS and FNYEAQ. The chain's CDR3 is CASSAGQAPEAFF. The CDR3 nucleotides are TGTGCCAGCAGCGCAGGACAGGCCCCTGAAGCTTTCTTT.

This clone was counted a single time. The chain recombines TRBV6-1 with TRBJ1-5, with 9 bases aligning to TRBD1. The germline gives CDR1 MNHNS, CDR2 SASEGT. This CDR3 is 15 amino acids long. V lost 6 bases to trimming and J lost 10 bases; unmatched junction nucleotides: 13. In DNA form, the CDR3 reads TGTGCCAGCAGCGTGGACAGGGGCTCGCCAGGCCCCCAGCATTTT. Translated: CASSVDRGSPGPQHF.

The V gene is TRBV15, the J gene TRBJ2-3; 10 bases line up with TRBD2. Germline CDR1 reads LNHNV; CDR2 reads YYDKDF (reference sequence). The CDR3 spans 17 residues. The ends lost 3 bases at V and 1 base at J; junction bases unmatched: 7. This CDR3 is CATSRDTSGEGTDTQYF. The CDR3 DNA reads as TGTGCCACCAGCAGGGACACTAGCGGGGAAGGCACAGATACGCAGTATTTT.

V gene TRBV28 combines with J gene TRBJ2-7, with TRBD2 matching over 7 bases. Germline loops: CDR1 MDHEN, CDR2 SYDVKM. Germline trimming cut 5 bases from V and 2 bases from J; bases unmatched to any gene: 3. The CDR3 length is 13 residues. CDR3 loop: CASSTGRTYEQYF. CDR3 coding DNA: TGTGCCAGCAGTACCGGGAGGACCTACGAGCAGTACTTC.

This clone was observed a handful of times. Compared with germline, one end of the junction differs, possibly owing to a read error. The gene calls are TRBV7-9 and TRBJ2-7, with TRBD2 as a possible D gene (6 bases). The length of the CDR3 is 12 residues. CDR1 is SEHNR, CDR2 FQNEAQ, per germline (reference sequence). Written as DNA, the CDR3 is TGTTCCAGCAGCCCCCCCGGGGGCGAGCAGTACTTC. This translates into CSSSPPGGEQYF.

The chain links TRBV9 to TRBJ2-5; TRBD2 matches 8 bases. The ends lost 0 bases at V and 7 bases at J; junction bases unmatched: 8. This CDR3 comprises 15 residues. Germline CDR1 SGDLS, CDR2 YYNGEE. CDR3 in amino acids: CASSVDPGGRGTQYF. Written as DNA, the CDR3 is TGTGCCAGCAGCGTAGATCCGGGAGGGAGAGGGACCCAGTACTTC.

The chain uses TRBV5-6 and TRBJ1-4; 7 bases are a match to TRBD1. The CDR3 runs to 15 residues. With 0 bases clipped from V and 2 bases from J, the junction kept 1 base outside the gene matches. Germline V gene data show CDR1 as SGHDT and CDR2 as YYEEEE. The CDR3: CASSLVGGTNEKLFF. Here the CDR3 DNA reads TGTGCCAGCAGCTTGGTAGGGGGCACTAATGAAAAACTGTTTTTT. The variable domain in full, completed from reference TRBV5-6 and TRBJ1-4, reads DAGVTQSPTHLIKTRGQQVTLRCSPKSGHDTVSWYQQALGQGPQFIFQYYEEEERQRGNFPDRFSGHQFPNYSSELNVNALLLGDSALYLCASSLVGGTNEKLFFGSGTQLSVL.

The rearrangement links TRBV7-6 to TRBJ1-2; D is unclear. Germline V gene data show CDR1 as SGHVS and CDR2 as FNYEAQ. Between the trimmed V and J ends, which lost 3 bases and 0 bases, there was a span of 11 bases. The CDR3 has 15 residues. CDR3 region: CASSLRALPNYGYTF. In nucleotides, the CDR3 is TGTGCCAGCAGCTTGCGGGCATTGCCTAACTATGGCTACACCTTC. The full variable domain, with the rest looked up from reference TRBV7-6 and TRBJ1-2, is GAGVSQSPRYKVTKRGQDVALRCDPISGHVSLYWYRQALGQGPEFLTYFNYEAQQDKSGLPNDRFSAERPEGSISTLTIQRTEQRDSAMYRCASSLRALPNYGYTFGSGTRLTVV.

The CDR3 loop reads CASSQTWGGTDTQYF. In nucleotides, the CDR3 is TGTGCCAGCAGCCAGACATGGGGGGGGACAGATACGCAGTATTTT. The chain carries TRBV28 and TRBJ2-3; 7 bases fit TRBD2. This CDR3 region has 15 residues. The V and J ends lost 6 bases and 3 bases, in that order; junction bases with no gene match: 9. Looked up from germline, CDR1 is MDHEN and CDR2 is SYDVKM.

The chain combines TRBV5-1 with TRBJ2-7; no reliable D call. The CDR3 consists of 11 residues. The germline V gene encodes CDR1 SGHRS and CDR2 YFSETQ. Trimming took 2 bases from V and 12 from J, leaving 12 bases between them. CDR3 in DNA: TGCGCCAGCAGCTTTGGAGAGGTTCTGTACTTC. Amino acid sequence: CASSFGEVLYF.

The V call is TRBV7-3, the J call TRBJ2-3; 7 bases match TRBD2. Germline loops: CDR1 SGHTA, CDR2 FQGTGA. This CDR3 has 14 amino acids. V shed 3 bases and J 3 bases; nucleotides not matched to a gene: 3. The CDR3 loop reads CASSLGGRTDTQYF. The CDR3 DNA reads TGTGCCAGCAGCTTGGGAGGGCGGACAGATACGCAGTATTTT. Using reference TRBV7-3 and TRBJ2-3 for the parts outside the CDR3, the full variable domain is GAGVSQTPSNKVTEKGKYVELRCDPISGHTALYWYRQSLGQGPEFLIYFQGTGAADDSGLPNDRFFAVRPEGSVSTLKIQRTERGDSAVYLCASSLGGRTDTQYFGPGTRLTVL.

The V and J genes are TRBV4-3 and TRBJ1-1, with D possibly being TRBD1 (5 bases). The germline V and J ends were trimmed by 3 bases and 4 bases, with 15 bases remaining between them. The germline V gene has CDR1 LGHNA and CDR2 YSLEER. The CDR3 consists of 15 residues. The CDR3 DNA reads TGCGCCAGCAGCCAGGGACTTCAGGTGGGCACTGAAGCTTTCTTT. This gives the protein CASSQGLQVGTEAFF.

The chain has TRBV28 and TRBJ2-5; 12 positions match TRBD1. The closer fit of TRBJ2-7 to the DNA end suggests the J call may be wrong. CDR1 and CDR2 from the germline V gene are MDHEN and SYDVKM. There are 16 residues in the CDR3. The CDR3: CASSFWWDRGHHEQYF. DNA for the CDR3: TGTGCCAGCAGTTTTTGGTGGGACAGGGGGCACCACGAGCAGTACTTC.

The rearrangement uses TRBV5-4 and TRBJ2-2; D may be TRBD2 (5 bases). Germline V lookup: CDR1 SGHNT, CDR2 YYREEE (reference sequence). V lost 1 base and J lost 6, with 16 bases in between. This CDR3 has 16 residues. CDR3 coding DNA: TGTGCCAGCAGCTTGCGAAAAGGACTTATCGCCGGGGAGCTGTTTTTT. The encoded protein is CASSLRKGLIAGELFF.

V is TRBV7-9 and J is TRBJ2-7, with 7 bases fitting TRBD2. From germline, CDR1 is SEHNR and CDR2 FQNEAQ (reference sequence). The CDR3 loop spans 17 amino acids. The trim removed 5 bases at V and 4 bases at J, leaving 17 bases unmatched. The CDR3 nucleotides are TGTGCCAGCAGCCCCGGAAGTGAAGGGACTACGTCTTACGAGCAGTACTTC. Protein: CASSPGSEGTTSYEQYF.

The chain carries TRBV6-1 and TRBJ2-7; 7 bases agree with TRBD1. CDR1 is MNHNS and CDR2 is SASEGT in the germline V gene. V lost 3 bases to trimming and J lost 0 bases; unmatched junction nucleotides: 2. The CDR3 covers 14 residues. The CDR3 loop is CASSEPGGSYEQYF. The CDR3, as DNA: TGTGCCAGCAGTGAGCCAGGGGGCTCCTACGAGCAGTACTTC.

This chain links TRBV29-1 with TRBJ2-7, with 7 bases matching TRBD1. With 5 bases clipped from V and 3 bases from J, the junction kept 7 bases outside the gene matches. Germline CDR1 reads SQVTM; CDR2 reads ANQGSEA. The CDR3 is made up of 13 amino acids. CDR3 nucleotides: TGCAGCGTTTCTGACAGGGCCCACTACGAGCAGTACTTC. Protein: CSVSDRAHYEQYF.

The gene calls are TRBV9 and TRBJ2-7, with 10 nucleotides matching TRBD1. Germline trimming cut 3 bases from V and 3 bases from J; bases unmatched to any gene: 9. The V gene's germline CDR1 is SGDLS and CDR2 YYNGEE. The CDR3 is 16 amino acids. The CDR3 DNA reads TGTGCCAGCAGCGCGGAAGGGACAGGGGACAACTACGAGCAGTACTTC. Protein sequence: CASSAEGTGDNYEQYF.

The J gene is TRBJ1-1, the V gene TRBV2; D remains unclear. The CDR3 length is 15 residues. The V and J ends lost 1 base and 0 bases respectively, with 9 bases between them. The germline V gene has CDR1 SNHLY and CDR2 FYNNEI. The DNA of the CDR3 is TGTGCCAGCAGTGAAGGGCGGGGTATGAACACTGAAGCTTTCTTT. Translating gives CASSEGRGMNTEAFF.

About this clone: One end of the junction is discordant with germline, which a read error may explain. The chain couples TRBV7-9 to TRBJ2-1; D ambiguous. CDR1 is SEHNR and CDR2 is FQNEAQ in the germline V gene (reference sequence). CDR3 size: 14 residues. CDR3 protein: CSSSLTLYYNEQFF. Here the CDR3 DNA reads TGTTCCAGCAGCTTAACTCTCTATTACAATGAGCAGTTCTTC. Variable domain in full (rest from reference TRBV7-9 and TRBJ2-1): DTGVSQNPRHKITKRGQNVTFRCDPISEHNRLYWYRQTLGQGPEFLTYFQNEAQLEKSRLLSDRFSAERPKGSFSTLEIQRTEQGDSAMYLCSSSLTLYYNEQFFGPGTRLTVL.

The rearrangement joins TRBV5-6 to TRBJ2-1; 9 bases fit TRBD1. V lost 0 bases to trimming and J lost 8 bases; unmatched junction nucleotides: 0. Germline V CDR1 and CDR2: SGHDT, YYEEEE. The CDR3 loop spans 13 amino acids. CDR3 protein: CASSLGTGDEQFF. DNA for the CDR3: TGTGCCAGCAGCTTGGGGACAGGGGATGAGCAGTTCTTC.